Listed here are 32 T cell receptor beta chains from one sample, sequenced in a study of blood T cell repertoires in COVID-19. The method was immunoSEQ multiplex PCR; TCRdb's version includes in-frame clones alone and lacks a portion of them. The sample holds 250,000 or so clones, about four fifths seen once. The specimen was PBMCs or T cells enriched from blood (not recorded which). These receptor sequences come from a woman in her thirties or forties who had been exposed to COVID-19.

The chain joins TRBV15 to TRBJ1-6; 7 nucleotides agree with TRBD1. With 3 bases clipped from V and 9 bases from J, the junction kept 14 bases outside the gene matches. Germline assignment: CDR1 LNHNV and CDR2 YYDKDF (reference sequence). There are 17 residues in the CDR3. This CDR3 is CATSSGGPQGRRSPLHF. DNA for the CDR3: TGTGCCACCAGCAGCGGTGGGCCACAGGGGAGACGTTCACCCCTCCACTTT.

The chain carries TRBV7-9 and TRBJ1-1, with D unclear. Looked up from germline, CDR1 is SEHNR and CDR2 is FQNEAQ (reference sequence). V lost 3 bases and J 7 bases, leaving 6 bases between the germline ends. The CDR3 is made up of 11 amino acids. In DNA, the CDR3 is TGTGCCAGCAGCTTGAGGAGTGAAGCTTTCTTT. This translates into CASSLRSEAFF.

The chain is built from TRBV6-2 or TRBV6-3 and TRBJ2-5; 11 bases align to TRBD2. This CDR3 spans 18 amino acids. Germline CDR1 is MNHEY and CDR2 is SVGEGT. V was pared by 2 bases and J by 3 bases, with 11 bases of the junction left unmatched. In DNA, the CDR3 is TGTGCCAGCAGTTACGACCCTAGCGGGGGGTGGGGAGAAGAGACCCAGTACTTC. Amino acid sequence: CASSYDPSGGWGEETQYF.

This chain joins TRBV27 and TRBJ1-1, with no clear D. The CDR3 runs to 14 residues. Trimming took off 6 bases at V and 1 base at J, with 12 bases between the two ends. The germline V gene encodes CDR1 MNHEY and CDR2 SMNVEV (reference sequence). The CDR3 bases are TGTGCCAGCAGACACTGGAGAGAGAACACTGAAGCTTTCTTT. Translation: CASRHWRENTEAFF.

The chain uses TRBV7-3 and TRBJ2-7; 9 nucleotides line up with TRBD1. Losses at the gene ends were 5 bases for V and 6 bases for J; bases not matched to a gene: 8. The CDR3 runs 14 residues. Germline lookup yields CDR1 SGHTA and CDR2 FQGTGA. The CDR3 DNA follows: TGTGCCAGCAGCCCAGGGACAGGGCTCGCCGAGCAGTACTTC. Translation gives CASSPGTGLAEQYF.

This chain connects TRBV5-4 to TRBJ2-3; perhaps TRBD1 as D (6 bases). The germline V gene encodes CDR1 SGHNT and CDR2 YYREEE (reference sequence). Trimming took off 0 bases at V and 4 bases at J, with 12 bases between the two ends. The CDR3 covers 15 residues. For the CDR3, the DNA is TGTGCCAGCAGCTTGGGAGACAGGAGTTCAGATACGCAGTATTTT. Translated, it gives CASSLGDRSSDTQYF.

The chain recombines TRBV6-5 with TRBJ2-2; 11 nucleotides agree with TRBD1. Germline CDR1 and CDR2: MNHEY and SVGAGI. The CDR3 has 15 residues. V shed 5 bases, J shed 5 bases, and the junction held 4 bases outside the gene matches. This chain's CDR3 is CASSLGTGGTGELFF. The DNA for the CDR3 is TGTGCCAGCAGTCTCGGGACAGGGGGTACCGGGGAGCTGTTTTTT.

This clone was seen repeatedly, ten times or more. The chain is built from TRBV7-2 and TRBJ1-3; 10 positions agree with TRBD1. Germline CDR1 SGHTA, CDR2 FQGNSA. The CDR3 has 15 amino acids. The V and J ends lost 3 bases and 2 bases, in that order; junction bases with no gene match: 1. As DNA, the CDR3 is TGTGCCAGCAGCTTTGACAGGGGGCCTGGAAACACCATATATTTT. The encoded protein is CASSFDRGPGNTIYF.

This chain joins TRBV2 and TRBJ2-5; 13 positions agree with TRBD2. V was pared by 6 bases and J by 2 bases, with 15 bases of the junction left unmatched. CDR1 is SNHLY, CDR2 FYNNEI, per germline. The CDR3 totals 19 residues. The CDR3, as DNA: TGTGCCAGCAGAAAAGGGAGAACTAGCGGGGGGGCGTGGCAAGAGACCCAGTACTTC. Translation: CASRKGRTSGGAWQETQYF.

This clone was observed a single time. This sequence joins TRBV7-9 and TRBJ1-1; D is uncertain. V dropped 5 bases and J dropped 4 bases, with 14 bases sitting between them. The CDR3 runs to 14 residues. Germline CDR1 and CDR2: SEHNR and FQNEAQ (reference sequence). Here the CDR3 reads CASSLPGTGTEAFF. The CDR3, as DNA: TGTGCCAGCAGCCTCCCCGGTACGGGCACTGAAGCTTTCTTT.

The chain carries TRBV9 and TRBJ2-2; D is unclear. The CDR3 has 13 residues. CDR1 is SGDLS and CDR2 is YYNGEE in the germline V gene. V was pared by 2 bases and J by 5 bases, with 7 bases between. Here the CDR3 DNA reads TGTGCCAGCAGCGTGTTCCCTACCGGGGAGCTGTTTTTT. Protein: CASSVFPTGELFF. Full variable domain (missing parts from reference TRBV9 and TRBJ2-2): DSGVTQTPKHLITATGQRVTLRCSPRSGDLSVYWYQQSLDQGLQFLIQYYNGEERAKGNILERFSAQQFPDLHSELNLSSLELGDSALYFCASSVFPTGELFFGEGSRLTVL.

The count of this clone is one. V is TRBV4-2 and J is TRBJ1-5; D is ambiguous. The germline V gene has CDR1 LGHNA and CDR2 YNFKEQ. Between the trimmed V and J ends, which lost 0 bases and 2 bases, there was a span of 8 bases. The CDR3 loop spans 15 amino acids. The CDR3 sequence is CASSQDISGNQPQHF. As DNA, the CDR3 is TGTGCCAGCAGCCAAGATATTTCTGGCAATCAGCCCCAGCATTTT.

CDR3 protein: CASSPLLDQPQHF. CDR3 in DNA: TGCGCCAGCAGCCCCCTCCTCGATCAGCCCCAGCATTTT. This chain links TRBV4-3 with TRBJ1-5, with D unresolved. CDR1 and CDR2 from the germline V gene are LGHNA and YSLEER. The CDR3 is 13 amino acids. With 4 bases removed from V and 5 bases from J, the gap between germline ends came to 9 bases.

The rearrangement joins TRBV5-1 to TRBJ2-2, with D perhaps TRBD2 (5 bases). Germline values: CDR1 SGHRS, CDR2 YFSETQ. The CDR3 extends over 14 amino acids. V dropped 2 bases and J dropped 4 bases, with 9 bases sitting between them. The CDR3 reads CASSFEGSTGELFF. CDR3 DNA: TGCGCCAGCAGCTTCGAGGGAAGCACCGGGGAGCTGTTTTTT.

The rearrangement uses TRBV5-4 and TRBJ2-7, with 8 positions matching TRBD2. The trim removed 0 bases at V and 7 bases at J, leaving 6 bases unmatched. CDR1 and CDR2 from the germline V gene are SGHNT and YYREEE (reference sequence). The CDR3 has 14 residues. Here the CDR3 DNA reads TGTGCCAGCAGCTTGGGCGGGGGGCTTGGTGAGCAGTACTTC. Translating gives CASSLGGGLGEQYF.

This chain links TRBV14 with TRBJ2-3; 7 nucleotides match TRBD2. V was pared by 0 bases and J by 5 bases, with 17 bases of the junction left unmatched. Germline lookup yields CDR1 SGHDN and CDR2 FVKESK. The CDR3 is made up of 19 amino acids. The CDR3 DNA sequence: TGTGCCAGCAGCCAAGAGAGAACCTGGAGGACTAGTGGTTTAGATACGCAGTATTTT. Protein product: CASSQERTWRTSGLDTQYF.

The chain has TRBV12-5 and TRBJ2-1, with 7 bases fitting TRBD1. Losses at the gene ends were 6 bases for V and 0 bases for J; bases not matched to a gene: 5. The germline CDR1 and CDR2 sequences are LGHNT and FRNRAP. There are 15 residues in the CDR3. CDR3 residues: CASGPGQSSYNEQFF. CDR3 coding DNA: TGTGCTAGTGGCCCGGGACAGTCCTCCTACAATGAGCAGTTCTTC.

The gene calls are TRBV5-5 and TRBJ1-2; D is unclear. Germline V gives CDR1 SGHKS, CDR2 YYEKEE (reference sequence). The CDR3 is 13 amino acids. With 4 bases removed from V and 8 bases from J, the gap between germline ends came to 15 bases. CDR3 DNA sequence: TGTGCCAGCAGCGTCGTGCGGGCGGGGGGCTACACCTTC. Protein: CASSVVRAGGYTF.

The chain recombines TRBV6-4 with TRBJ1-5; perhaps TRBD1 as D (6 bases). This CDR3 has 17 amino acids. Germline V gene data show CDR1 as MRHNA and CDR2 as SNTAGT. Trimming left V 6 bases short and J 3 bases short, with 21 bases between. The CDR3 DNA sequence: TGTGCCAGCAGGATAGGGGGTTCTTCGATTAACAATCAGCCCCAGCATTTT. Translating it yields CASRIGGSSINNQPQHF.

CDR3 nucleotide sequence: TGCGCCAGCAGCTTTGGAGGGTCCGACGGGGAGCTGTTTTTT. Amino acid sequence: CASSFGGSDGELFF. The V gene is TRBV5-1, the J gene TRBJ2-2; D perhaps matches TRBD2 (6 bases). V dropped 2 bases and J dropped 7 bases, with 12 bases sitting between them. This CDR3 has 14 amino acids. The germline V gene encodes CDR1 SGHRS and CDR2 YFSETQ.

This clone was observed a few times. The chain links TRBV19 to TRBJ2-3; 8 bases agree with TRBD2. V gave up 4 bases and J gave up 3 bases; unmatched junction bases: 9. The germline V gene has CDR1 LNHDA and CDR2 SQIVND (reference sequence). CDR3 length: 16 residues. The CDR3 loop is CASSTEGGGWTDTQYF. The DNA for the CDR3 is TGTGCCAGTAGTACCGAAGGCGGGGGGTGGACAGATACGCAGTATTTT.

The J gene is TRBJ1-4, the V gene TRBV30, with D unresolved. Germline lookup yields CDR1 GTSNPN and CDR2 SVGIG (reference sequence). CDR3 length: 15 residues. The ends were cut back, 2 bases at V and 0 bases at J, with 10 bases in the middle. CDR3 nucleotides: TGTGCCTGGAGTTCCGGGATGCCAACTAATGAAAAACTGTTTTTT. As protein: CAWSSGMPTNEKLFF. The full variable domain, its missing parts supplied by reference TRBV30 and TRBJ1-4, is SQTIHQWPATLVQPVGSPLSLECTVEGTSNPNLYWYRQAAGRGLQLLFYSVGIGQISSEVPQNLSASRPQDRQFILSSKKLLLSDSGFYLCAWSSGMPTNEKLFFGSGTQLSVL.

This clone was seen once. This chain joins TRBV6-5 and TRBJ2-7, with D tentatively TRBD2 (5 bases). The CDR3 is made up of 11 amino acids. The ends were cut back, 9 bases at V and 7 bases at J, with 13 bases in the middle. Germline V gene data show CDR1 as MNHEY and CDR2 as SVGAGI. The CDR3 protein is CASRGSGEQYF. The CDR3 DNA follows: TGTGCCAGTCGGGGATCGGGGGAGCAGTACTTC.

The chain couples TRBV28 to TRBJ1-2; D is perhaps TRBD1 (6 bases). Germline lookup yields CDR1 MDHEN and CDR2 SYDVKM. The CDR3 sequence is 16 residues long. The V end lost 6 bases, the J end lost 4 bases, and 21 bases lay between the germline ends. CDR3 protein: CASREGGGGGIYGYTF. Here the CDR3 DNA reads TGTGCCAGCAGAGAGGGTGGGGGGGGCGGAATCTATGGCTACACCTTC.

The rearrangement joins TRBV2 to TRBJ1-3; TRBD1 might be the D (5 bases). The germline V gene encodes CDR1 SNHLY and CDR2 FYNNEI. The length of the CDR3 is 16 residues. Trimming left V 4 bases short and J 0 bases short, with 13 bases between. The CDR3 protein is CASSVGGGGSGNTIYF. CDR3 sequence (DNA): TGTGCCAGCAGTGTTGGGGGAGGTGGCTCTGGAAACACCATATATTTT.

The chain joins TRBV20-1 to TRBJ2-7, with no clear D. Germline V gives CDR1 DFQATT, CDR2 SNEGSKA (reference sequence). The germline V and J ends were trimmed by 1 base and 3 bases, with 4 bases remaining between them. This CDR3 spans 11 amino acids. The CDR3 sequence: CSARVIYEQYF. The DNA of the CDR3 is TGCAGTGCTAGAGTTATCTACGAGCAGTACTTC.

This clone was observed a few times. The J gene is TRBJ2-7, the V gene TRBV18, with 9 bases that match TRBD1. The trim removed 4 bases at V and 0 bases at J, leaving 4 bases unmatched. From germline, CDR1 is KGHSH and CDR2 LQKENI. This CDR3 is built from 15 residues. The CDR3 spells CASSRDRDFSYEQYF. CDR3 nucleotide sequence: TGTGCCAGCTCACGGGACAGGGACTTCTCCTACGAGCAGTACTTC.

The V gene is TRBV6-5, the J gene TRBJ1-2, with a tentative D call TRBD1 (6 bases). Per the germline V gene, CDR1 is MNHEY and CDR2 is SVGAGI. This CDR3 is 15 amino acids long. V lost 5 bases, J lost 4 bases, and 17 bases lay in between. The CDR3 loop reads CASSPRLDRTYGYTF. CDR3 nucleotide sequence: TGTGCCAGCAGTCCGCGCCTAGACAGGACCTATGGCTACACCTTC.

The chain combines TRBV30 with TRBJ2-7, with D tentatively TRBD1 (6 bases). This CDR3 is 13 amino acids long. Trimming pared 5 bases from V and 6 bases from J, leaving 17 bases between. Germline values: CDR1 GTSNPN, CDR2 SVGIG (reference sequence). The CDR3 protein is CAWEQGGAPEQYF. As DNA, the CDR3 is TGTGCCTGGGAACAGGGTGGGGCTCCCGAGCAGTACTTC.

The CDR3 region has the DNA TGTGCCAGCAGTTACGAGTACACAGATACGCAGTATTTT. Its translation: CASSYEYTDTQYF. V and J are TRBV6-5 and TRBJ2-3; the D is unclear. The CDR3 has 13 residues. Germline values: CDR1 MNHEY, CDR2 SVGAGI. V shed 2 bases and J shed 2 bases, with 5 bases lying between them.

This clone came up once. The chain carries TRBV12-3 or TRBV12-4 and TRBJ2-7, with D unresolved. This CDR3 contains 13 residues. Trimming shortened V by 1 base and J by 5 bases, and 9 bases separated the two germline ends. CDR3 coding DNA: TGTGCCAGCAGTTTAGGAGGTCCCGACGAGCAGTACTTC. Protein sequence: CASSLGGPDEQYF.

This clone appeared a single time. This chain uses TRBV7-2 with TRBJ2-5, with D hard to call. Germline lookup yields CDR1 SGHTA and CDR2 FQGNSA. With 3 bases removed from V and 3 bases from J, the gap between germline ends came to 11 bases. This CDR3 contains 14 residues. This CDR3 is CASSFGSRKETQYF. In nucleotides, the CDR3 is TGTGCCAGCAGCTTCGGTTCCAGGAAAGAGACCCAGTACTTC.